This is a list of T cell receptor beta chains from one sample in a study of T cells expressing NK-cell markers. One entry per CDR3 protein, without DNA, is what TCRdb gives after re-calling the 5' RACE reads. The specimen's table records almost 450,000 distinct CDR3 sequences. What was sequenced was blood T cells: a sorted CD56 or NKG2C T cell subset, CD4+ or CD8+ T cells, or bulk PBMC T cells (not recorded which). All receptors come from a woman aged 18-70 years in good health. Both conserved end residues are part of each CDR3.

J gene: TRBJ2-1
V gene: TRBV24-1
CDR3 length: 16
CDR3 protein: CATSDSARGGPNEQFF

J gene: TRBJ2-2
V gene: TRBV4-2
CDR3 length: 17
CDR3 protein: CASSPGGLARGTGELFF

J gene: TRBJ2-1
V gene: TRBV5-1
CDR3 length: 15
CDR3 protein: CASTPGQGSYNEQFF

J gene: TRBJ2-5
V gene: TRBV20-1
CDR3 length: 14
CDR3 protein: CSARRGNLQETQYF

J gene: TRBJ1-1
V gene: TRBV12-3/TRBV12-4
CDR3 length: 13
CDR3 protein: CASSLSGATEAFF

J gene: TRBJ1-2
V gene: TRBV18
CDR3 length: 14
CDR3 protein: CASSPPGVDYGYTF

J gene: TRBJ2-3
V gene: TRBV7-2
CDR3 length: 16
CDR3 protein: CASSLVATSGGDTQYF

J gene: TRBJ1-1
V gene: TRBV20-1
CDR3 length: 13
CDR3 protein: CSAWPTVNTEAFF

J gene: TRBJ1-2
V gene: TRBV20-1
CDR3 length: 14
CDR3 protein: CSATTGGDLYGYTF

J gene: TRBJ1-2
V gene: TRBV5-1
CDR3 length: 13
CDR3 protein: CASTPGSNYGYTF

J gene: TRBJ2-2
V gene: TRBV9
CDR3 length: 13
CDR3 protein: CATRGINTGELFF

J gene: TRBJ2-1
V gene: TRBV12-3/TRBV12-4
CDR3 length: 11
CDR3 protein: CASSTWDEQFF

J gene: TRBJ2-2
V gene: TRBV4-3
CDR3 length: 14
CDR3 protein: CASSLKELAGELFF

J gene: TRBJ2-1
V gene: TRBV7-9
CDR3 length: 13
CDR3 protein: CASSLAEYNEQFF

J gene: TRBJ2-7
V gene: TRBV11-2
CDR3 length: 15
CDR3 protein: CASSLSRGAGYEQYF

J gene: TRBJ2-1
V gene: TRBV25-1
CDR3 length: 16
CDR3 protein: CASSEWGGVTYNEQFF

J gene: TRBJ2-1
V gene: TRBV6-1
CDR3 length: 19
CDR3 protein: CASSPMGGGLAGHYNEQFF

J gene: TRBJ1-4
V gene: TRBV25-1
CDR3 length: 14
CDR3 protein: CASSSGQIREKLFF

J gene: TRBJ1-5
V gene: TRBV7-2
CDR3 length: 15
CDR3 protein: CASSLASSGAQPQHF

J gene: TRBJ2-1
V gene: TRBV12-3/TRBV12-4
CDR3 length: 16
CDR3 protein: CASSTTGHIAYNEQFF

J gene: TRBJ2-1
V gene: TRBV25-1
CDR3 length: 15
CDR3 protein: CASRDPAGGVDEQFF

J gene: TRBJ2-3
V gene: TRBV6-5
CDR3 length: 15
CDR3 protein: CASSSRDRFTDTQYF

J gene: TRBJ2-7
V gene: TRBV7-2
CDR3 length: 16
CDR3 protein: CASSLEPGQGAYEQYF

J gene: TRBJ2-5
V gene: TRBV27
CDR3 length: 14
CDR3 protein: CASSSAGARETQYF

J gene: TRBJ2-2
V gene: TRBV29-1
CDR3 length: 14
CDR3 protein: CSVAGTGSPGELFF

J gene: TRBJ2-2
V gene: TRBV5-1
CDR3 length: 13
CDR3 protein: CASSLFADGELFF

J gene: TRBJ1-2
V gene: TRBV20-1
CDR3 length: 14
CDR3 protein: CSAGGAGANYGYTF

J gene: TRBJ1-1
V gene: TRBV7-9
CDR3 length: 15
CDR3 protein: CASSPQPGRITEAFF

J gene: TRBJ2-3
V gene: TRBV4-3
CDR3 length: 16
CDR3 protein: CASSQDMPSRTDTQYF

J gene: TRBJ2-3
V gene: TRBV18
CDR3 length: 14
CDR3 protein: CASSSGAATDTQYF

J gene: TRBJ2-2
V gene: TRBV12-3/TRBV12-4
CDR3 length: 11
CDR3 protein: CASSLKGELFF

J gene: TRBJ2-3
V gene: TRBV5-1
CDR3 length: 17
CDR3 protein: CASSLGASGGTTDTQYF

J gene: TRBJ1-1
V gene: TRBV18
CDR3 length: 13
CDR3 protein: CASSPRTGPEAFF

J gene: TRBJ2-1
V gene: TRBV4-2
CDR3 length: 15
CDR3 protein: CASSQGRISYNEQFF

J gene: TRBJ1-5
V gene: TRBV29-1
CDR3 length: 14
CDR3 protein: CSVTGTDSNQPQHF

J gene: TRBJ2-2
V gene: TRBV30
CDR3 length: 13
CDR3 protein: CAWSLINTGELFF

J gene: TRBJ2-3
V gene: TRBV4-3
CDR3 length: 14
CDR3 protein: CASSQDGRTDTQYF

J gene: TRBJ2-1
V gene: TRBV4-3
CDR3 length: 14
CDR3 protein: CASSQGEPRGEQFF

J gene: TRBJ2-5
V gene: TRBV12-3/TRBV12-4
CDR3 length: 13
CDR3 protein: CASSFSGQETQYF